This entry lists 25 T cell receptor beta chains sequenced from one sample in a study of blood T cell repertoires in COVID-19. Sequencing used immunoSEQ multiplex PCR; TCRdb keeps in-frame clones, though not all of them. The data hold about 230,000 clones, with about 85% observed a single time. The sequencing input was peripheral blood. These receptors were taken from a young woman who had recovered from COVID-19.

The V gene is TRBV7-2, the J gene TRBJ2-7; D remains ambiguous. The CDR3 is 12 residues long. Germline CDR1 reads SGHTA; CDR2 reads FQGNSA. The V end was cut by 2 bases, the J end by 4 bases, with 6 bases between. The CDR3 reads CASSLLPYEQYF. The CDR3 DNA is TGTGCCAGCAGCTTACTCCCGTACGAGCAGTACTTC. The whole variable domain, remainder taken from reference TRBV7-2 and TRBJ2-7, is GAGVSQSPSNKVTEKGKDVELRCDPISGHTALYWYRQSLGQGLEFLIYFQGNSAPDKSGLPSDRFSAERTGGSVSTLTIQRTQQEDSAVYLCASSLLPYEQYFGPGTRLTVT.

This rearrangement joins TRBV5-5 to TRBJ2-2, with D possibly being TRBD1 (6 bases). The CDR3 is 13 residues long. V gave up 4 bases and J gave up 7 bases, with 11 bases separating them. CDR1 and CDR2 from the germline V gene are SGHKS and YYEKEE (reference sequence). The CDR3 loop is CASSPGQYGELFF. The DNA of the CDR3 is TGTGCCAGCAGCCCTGGACAGTACGGGGAGCTGTTTTTT.

CDR3 loop: CASSYARAGRKAEAFF. Here the CDR3 DNA reads TGTGCCAGCAGTTACGCTAGGGCAGGGAGGAAGGCTGAAGCTTTCTTT. J is TRBJ1-1 and V is TRBV6-5; D is perhaps TRBD1 (5 bases). Germline CDR1 is MNHEY and CDR2 is SVGAGI. This CDR3 has 16 amino acids. The V end lost 2 bases, the J end lost 6 bases, and 19 bases lay between the germline ends.

CDR3 sequence reads: CASSQERQGVSGANVLTF. CDR3 DNA sequence: TGCGCCAGCAGCCAAGAGAGGCAGGGGGTATCAGGGGCCAACGTCCTGACTTTC. The J gene is TRBJ2-6, the V gene TRBV4-3; 7 bases align to TRBD1. The junction had 9 bases not matched to a gene; V was cut back by 0 bases and J by 4 bases. The CDR3 runs to 18 residues. The germline V gene encodes CDR1 LGHNA and CDR2 YSLEER.

A single count supports this clone. The rearrangement uses TRBV7-3 and TRBJ2-1; 8 positions match TRBD2. This CDR3 is built from 15 residues. Trimming at V came to 5 bases and at J to 2 bases, leaving 5 bases not matched to a gene. In germline, CDR1 is SGHTA, CDR2 FQGTGA. CDR3: CASSPIAGPYNEQFF. As DNA, the CDR3 is TGTGCCAGCAGCCCGATAGCGGGACCCTACAATGAGCAGTTCTTC.

The rearrangement links TRBV4-1 to TRBJ1-5; D remains unclear. Trimming pared 0 bases from V and 7 bases from J, leaving 13 bases between. This CDR3 has 15 residues. Germline V gene lookup returns CDR1 MGHRA and CDR2 YSYEKL. CDR3 in amino acids: CASSQDPSSGQPQHF. The CDR3 bases are TGCGCCAGCAGCCAAGATCCGAGCTCGGGACAGCCCCAGCATTTT.

The chain recombines TRBV9 with TRBJ2-5; 10 bases fit TRBD2. CDR1 and CDR2 from the germline V gene are SGDLS and YYNGEE. J lost 5 bases, V lost 0 bases, and 4 bases had no gene match. This CDR3 comprises 15 residues. The CDR3 reads CASSVAFSGRETQYF. Written as DNA, the CDR3 is TGTGCCAGCAGCGTAGCCTTTAGCGGGAGGGAGACCCAGTACTTC.

The chain joins TRBV13 to TRBJ2-1; 8 nucleotides match TRBD2. This CDR3 has 14 residues. V was clipped by 3 bases and J by 7 bases; unmatched bases: 5. In germline, CDR1 is PRHDT, CDR2 FYEKMQ (reference sequence). The CDR3 coding sequence is TGTGCCAGCAGCTTCAGCGGGAGAGGGAATGAGCAGTTCTTC. Translating it yields CASSFSGRGNEQFF.

The chain couples TRBV30 to TRBJ2-5; TRBD2 matches 8 bases. The CDR3 is 14 residues long. Germline CDR1 reads GTSNPN; CDR2 reads SVGIG (reference sequence). V lost 3 bases to trimming and J lost 2 bases; unmatched junction nucleotides: 5. The CDR3 sequence: CAWRLAGSQETQYF. As DNA, the CDR3 is TGTGCCTGGAGGCTAGCGGGTTCGCAAGAGACCCAGTACTTC.

This rearrangement joins TRBV27 to TRBJ2-3; 9 bases match TRBD2. J lost 3 bases, V lost 4 bases, and 11 bases had no gene match. The CDR3 is made up of 17 amino acids. Germline assignment: CDR1 MNHEY and CDR2 SMNVEV (reference sequence). The chain's CDR3 is CASSSSDSGSRTDTQYF. CDR3 in DNA: TGTGCCAGCAGTTCCAGCGATAGCGGGAGTAGGACAGATACGCAGTATTTT.

The chain joins TRBV9 to TRBJ2-1, with 9 bases identical to TRBD2. The CDR3 sequence is 16 residues long. Germline V gives CDR1 SGDLS, CDR2 YYNGEE. V was pared by 0 bases and J by 8 bases, with 9 bases of the junction left unmatched. The chain's CDR3 is CASSVVALAGLDEQFF. Here the CDR3 DNA reads TGTGCCAGCAGCGTAGTCGCGCTAGCGGGATTGGATGAGCAGTTCTTC.

A few counts support this clone. The chain carries TRBV4-2 and TRBJ2-7; 10 positions match TRBD1. The germline CDR1 and CDR2 sequences are LGHNA and YNFKEQ. With 2 bases clipped from V and 5 bases from J, the junction kept 6 bases outside the gene matches. The CDR3 has 15 amino acids. The CDR3 spells CASSQIRDRGNEQYF. CDR3 nucleotide sequence: TGTGCCAGCAGCCAAATCCGGGACAGGGGCAACGAGCAGTACTTC.

The chain recombines TRBV9 with TRBJ2-7, with D possibly being TRBD1 (5 bases). Trimming shortened V by 0 bases and J by 5 bases, and 12 bases separated the two germline ends. In germline, CDR1 is SGDLS, CDR2 YYNGEE. The CDR3 spans 14 residues. This CDR3 reads CASSVDWGGNEQYF. In DNA form, the CDR3 reads TGTGCCAGCAGCGTAGACTGGGGCGGAAACGAGCAGTACTTC.

The genes are TRBV2 and TRBJ1-2; TRBD1 agrees at 8 bases. Germline CDR1 SNHLY, CDR2 FYNNEI. The CDR3 totals 12 residues. V shed 6 bases, J shed 4 bases, and the junction held 1 base outside the gene matches. In DNA, the CDR3 is TGTGCCAGCAGGGGACAGGCCTATGGCTACACCTTC. It is translated as CASRGQAYGYTF.

The V gene is TRBV5-5, the J gene TRBJ2-5; D may be TRBD2 (5 bases). This CDR3 contains 14 residues. V lost 6 bases, J lost 5 bases, and 17 bases lay in between. Per the germline V gene, CDR1 is SGHKS and CDR2 is YYEKEE (reference sequence). This chain's CDR3 is CASNAGNSRETQYF. CDR3 coding DNA: TGTGCCAGCAACGCCGGGAACAGCAGGGAGACCCAGTACTTC.

The J gene is TRBJ1-4, the V gene TRBV7-2, with 8 bases fitting TRBD1. The germline V gene has CDR1 SGHTA and CDR2 FQGNSA. V trimming: 4 bases; J trimming: 8 bases; junction bases outside the gene matches: 9. The CDR3 extends over 15 amino acids. CDR3 amino acids: CASSSNRGLREKLFF. DNA of the CDR3: TGTGCCAGCAGCTCCAACAGGGGGTTGCGGGAAAAACTGTTTTTT.

The gene calls are TRBV19 and TRBJ1-6; the match to TRBD1 covers 7 bases. Germline V lookup: CDR1 LNHDA, CDR2 SQIVND (reference sequence). Unmatched junction bases numbered 11, after V lost 6 bases and J lost 9 bases. The CDR3 consists of 15 residues. The CDR3 nucleotides are TGTGCCAGTAGCCGGGACAGCAAATCCTTTTCACCCCTCCACTTT. It translates to CASSRDSKSFSPLHF.

This clone was recorded a few times. The rearrangement uses TRBV2 and TRBJ1-1; D may be TRBD1 (5 bases). CDR1 and CDR2 from the germline V gene are SNHLY and FYNNEI. The CDR3 totals 15 residues. V was cut by 3 bases and J by 3 bases, with 14 bases left in between. CDR3 bases: TGTGCCAGCAGTGAGGGGCAACAGATATACACTGAAGCTTTCTTT. Encoded protein: CASSEGQQIYTEAFF. Full variable domain (outside the CDR3, taken from reference TRBV2 and TRBJ1-1): EPEVTQTPSHQVTQMGQEVILRCVPISNHLYFYWYRQILGQKVEFLVSFYNNEISEKSEIFDDQFSVERPDGSNFTLKIRSTKLEDSAMYFCASSEGQQIYTEAFFGQGTRLTVV.

The J gene is TRBJ1-3, the V gene TRBV10-3, with 10 bases fitting TRBD1. The V gene's germline CDR1 is ENHRY and CDR2 SYGVKD. This CDR3 spans 18 amino acids. After removal of 0 bases from V and 0 bases from J, the junction contained 5 bases not matched to a gene. CDR3 coding DNA: TGTGCCATCAGTGAGTCCTCCGGGGACAGGGGCTCTGGAAACACCATATATTTT. This translates into CAISESSGDRGSGNTIYF.

CDR3 protein: CASRPGRTEAFF. The CDR3 nucleotides read TGTGCCAGCAGACCAGGGAGGACTGAAGCTTTCTTT. The V gene is TRBV12-3 or TRBV12-4, the J gene TRBJ1-1; D is perhaps TRBD1 (5 bases). V gave up 6 bases and J gave up 5 bases, with 10 bases separating them. The CDR3 sequence is 12 residues long.

The chain recombines TRBV5-4 with TRBJ1-1; the D is unclear. V was trimmed by 0 bases and J by 3 bases, leaving 6 bases between them. Germline V gene sequence: CDR1 SGHNT, CDR2 YYREEE (reference sequence). The CDR3 extends over 13 amino acids. Here the CDR3 reads CASSLELYTEAFF. The CDR3 nucleotides are TGTGCCAGCAGCTTGGAGCTATACACTGAAGCTTTCTTT.

The chain employs TRBV25-1 and TRBJ1-2, with 7 bases lining up with TRBD1. Germline V gene lookup returns CDR1 MGHDK and CDR2 SYGVNS. V was pared by 1 base and J by 5 bases, with 4 bases of the junction left unmatched. CDR3 length: 14 residues. CDR3 nucleotide sequence: TGTGCCAGCAGTGAATGGGACAGACAGTATGGCTACACCTTC. It specifies CASSEWDRQYGYTF.

The chain employs TRBV6-2 or TRBV6-3 and TRBJ1-2; TRBD1 agrees at 7 bases. V lost 2 bases and J lost 4; bases outside the gene matches: 7. The CDR3 spans 15 residues. Looked up from germline, CDR1 is MNHEY and CDR2 is SVGEGT. DNA for the CDR3: TGTGCCAGCAGTTACCTCCCGGACAGGCTCTATGGCTACACCTTC. Translation: CASSYLPDRLYGYTF.

This chain joins TRBV3-1 (or the pseudogene TRBV3-2) and TRBJ2-7, with D maybe TRBD2 (6 bases). CDR3 length equals 16 residues. Germline CDR1 is LGHDT and CDR2 is YNNKEL (reference sequence). Trimming removed 4 bases at V and 3 bases at J, with 19 bases between. CDR3 sequence (DNA): TGTGCCAGCAGCCCGTCCTTAAGACTAGACTTCTACGAGCAGTACTTC. Encoded protein: CASSPSLRLDFYEQYF.

The rearrangement links TRBV6-5 to TRBJ2-7; D unresolved. Germline V lookup: CDR1 MNHEY, CDR2 SVGAGI. Between the trimmed V and J ends, which lost 7 bases and 2 bases, there was a span of 12 bases. The CDR3 has 13 amino acids. The CDR3 here is CASKLYGAYEQYF. The CDR3 nucleotides are TGTGCCAGCAAATTGTACGGAGCCTACGAGCAGTACTTC.